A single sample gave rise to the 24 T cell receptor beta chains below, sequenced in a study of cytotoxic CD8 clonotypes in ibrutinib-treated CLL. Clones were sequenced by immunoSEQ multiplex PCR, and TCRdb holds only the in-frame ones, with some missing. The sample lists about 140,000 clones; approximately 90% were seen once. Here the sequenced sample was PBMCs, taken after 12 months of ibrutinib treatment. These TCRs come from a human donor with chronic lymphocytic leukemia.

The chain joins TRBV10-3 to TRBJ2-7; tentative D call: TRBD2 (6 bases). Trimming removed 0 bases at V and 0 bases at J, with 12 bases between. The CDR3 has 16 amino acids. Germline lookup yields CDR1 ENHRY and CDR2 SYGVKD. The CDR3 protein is CAISESLRELSYEQYF. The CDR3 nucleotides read TGTGCCATCAGTGAGTCTTTACGGGAGCTCTCCTACGAGCAGTACTTC.

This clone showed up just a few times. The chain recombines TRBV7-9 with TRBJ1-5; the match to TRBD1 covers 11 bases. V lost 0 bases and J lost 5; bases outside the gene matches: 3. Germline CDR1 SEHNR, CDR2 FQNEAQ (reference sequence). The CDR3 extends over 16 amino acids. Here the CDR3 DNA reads TGTGCCAGCAGCTTAGCGGGACAGGGGGGCTATCAGCCCCAGCATTTT. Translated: CASSLAGQGGYQPQHF.

CDR3 nucleotides: TGTGCCAGCAGCTTAGTGGTTTTCGGGGGTGAAGCTTTCTTT. Translating it yields CASSLVVFGGEAFF. The chain combines TRBV7-8 with TRBJ1-1; perhaps TRBD1 as D (5 bases). The CDR3 spans 14 residues. The germline CDR1 and CDR2 sequences are SGHVS and FQNEAQ. V lost 1 base to trimming and J lost 7 bases, with 13 bases between them.

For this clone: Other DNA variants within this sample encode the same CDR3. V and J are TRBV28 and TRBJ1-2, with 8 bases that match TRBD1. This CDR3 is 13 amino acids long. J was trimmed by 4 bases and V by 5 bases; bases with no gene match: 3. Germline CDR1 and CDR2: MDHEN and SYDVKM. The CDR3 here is CASSPTGAYGYTF. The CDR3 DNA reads TGTGCCAGCAGTCCGACAGGGGCCTATGGCTACACCTTC.

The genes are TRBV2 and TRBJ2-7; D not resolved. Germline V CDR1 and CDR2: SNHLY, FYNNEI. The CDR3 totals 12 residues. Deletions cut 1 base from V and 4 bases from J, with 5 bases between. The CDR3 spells CASSEGGYEQYF. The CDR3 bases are TGTGCCAGCAGTGAAGGTGGATACGAGCAGTACTTC.

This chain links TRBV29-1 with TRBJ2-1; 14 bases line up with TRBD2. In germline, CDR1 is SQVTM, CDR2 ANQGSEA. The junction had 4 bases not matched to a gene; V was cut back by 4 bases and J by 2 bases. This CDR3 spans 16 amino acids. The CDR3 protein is CSVGLAGGSTYNEQFF. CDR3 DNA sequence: TGCAGCGTTGGACTAGCGGGAGGGAGCACCTACAATGAGCAGTTCTTC.

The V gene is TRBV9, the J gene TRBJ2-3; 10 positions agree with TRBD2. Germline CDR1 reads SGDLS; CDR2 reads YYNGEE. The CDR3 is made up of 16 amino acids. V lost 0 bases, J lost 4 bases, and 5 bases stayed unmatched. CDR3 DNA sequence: TGTGCCAGCAGCGTAGCACTAGCGGGAAACCCAGATACGCAGTATTTT. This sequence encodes CASSVALAGNPDTQYF. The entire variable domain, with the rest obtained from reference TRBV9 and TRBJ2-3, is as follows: DSGVTQTPKHLITATGQRVTLRCSPRSGDLSVYWYQQSLDQGLQFLIQYYNGEERAKGNILERFSAQQFPDLHSELNLSSLELGDSALYFCASSVALAGNPDTQYFGPGTRLTVL.

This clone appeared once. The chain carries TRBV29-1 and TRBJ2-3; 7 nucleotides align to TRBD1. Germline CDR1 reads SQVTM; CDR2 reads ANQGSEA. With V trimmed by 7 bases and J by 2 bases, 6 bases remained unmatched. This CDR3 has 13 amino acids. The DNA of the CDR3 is TGCAGCGCCGTGACAGGGAACACAGATACGCAGTATTTT. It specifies CSAVTGNTDTQYF.

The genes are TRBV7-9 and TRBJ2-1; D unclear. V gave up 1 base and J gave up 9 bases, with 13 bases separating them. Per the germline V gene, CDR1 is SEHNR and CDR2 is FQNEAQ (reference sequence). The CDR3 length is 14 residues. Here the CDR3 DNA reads TGTGCCAGCAGCTTAGAGAACGGCATCGCTGAGCAGTTCTTC. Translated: CASSLENGIAEQFF.

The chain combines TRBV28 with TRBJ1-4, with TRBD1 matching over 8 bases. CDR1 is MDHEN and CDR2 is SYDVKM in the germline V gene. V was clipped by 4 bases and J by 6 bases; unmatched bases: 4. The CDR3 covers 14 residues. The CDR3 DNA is TGTGCCAGCAGTTCGACAGGGGCAGATGAAAAACTGTTTTTT. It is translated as CASSSTGADEKLFF.

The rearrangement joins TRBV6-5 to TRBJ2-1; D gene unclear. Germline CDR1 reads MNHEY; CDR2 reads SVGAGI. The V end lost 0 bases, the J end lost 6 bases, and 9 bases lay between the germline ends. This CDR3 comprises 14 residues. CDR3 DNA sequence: TGTGCCAGCAGTTACTCCCGAGTTCCCAATGAGCAGTTCTTC. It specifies CASSYSRVPNEQFF.

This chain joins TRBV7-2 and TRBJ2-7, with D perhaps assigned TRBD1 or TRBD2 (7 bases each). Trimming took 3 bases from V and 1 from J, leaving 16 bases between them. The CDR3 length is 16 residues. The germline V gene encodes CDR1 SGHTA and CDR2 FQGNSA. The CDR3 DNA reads TGTGCCAGCAGCTTTACAGGGGCGGGGGATTCCTACGAGCAGTACTTC. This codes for CASSFTGAGDSYEQYF.

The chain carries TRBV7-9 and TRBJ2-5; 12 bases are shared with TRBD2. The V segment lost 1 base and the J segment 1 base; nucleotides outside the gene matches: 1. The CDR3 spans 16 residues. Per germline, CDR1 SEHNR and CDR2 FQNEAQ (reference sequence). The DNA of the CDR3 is TGTGCCAGCAGCTTAGGGACTAGCGGGACCCAAGAGACCCAGTACTTC. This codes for CASSLGTSGTQETQYF. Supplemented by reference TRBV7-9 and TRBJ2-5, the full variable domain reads DTGVSQNPRHKITKRGQNVTFRCDPISEHNRLYWYRQTLGQGPEFLTYFQNEAQLEKSRLLSDRFSAERPKGSFSTLEIQRTEQGDSAMYLCASSLGTSGTQETQYFGPGTRLLVL.

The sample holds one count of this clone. CDR3 sequence: CASSSTERELFF. DNA of the CDR3: TGTGCCAGCAGCTCGACAGAGAGGGAGCTGTTTTTT. The chain employs TRBV11-1 and TRBJ2-2, with D perhaps matching TRBD1 (5 bases). V lost 4 bases to trimming and J lost 9 bases, with 9 bases between them. CDR3 size: 12 residues. Germline values: CDR1 SGHAT, CDR2 FQDESV (reference sequence). Full variable domain (remainder filled in from reference TRBV11-1 and TRBJ2-2): EAEVAQSPRYKITEKSQAVAFWCDPISGHATLYWYRQILGQGPELLVQFQDESVVDDSQLPKDRFSAERLKGVDSTLKIQPAELGDSAMYLCASSSTERELFFGEGSRLTVL.

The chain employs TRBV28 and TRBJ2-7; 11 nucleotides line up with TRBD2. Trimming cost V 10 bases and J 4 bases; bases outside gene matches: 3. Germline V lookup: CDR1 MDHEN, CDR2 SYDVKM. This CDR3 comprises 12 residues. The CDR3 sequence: CATRLAGYEQYF. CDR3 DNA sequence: TGTGCCACCCGACTAGCGGGGTACGAGCAGTACTTC.

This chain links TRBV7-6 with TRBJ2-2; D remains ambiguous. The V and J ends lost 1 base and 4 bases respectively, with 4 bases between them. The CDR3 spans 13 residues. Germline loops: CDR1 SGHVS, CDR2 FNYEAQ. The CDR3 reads CASSLEGTGELFF. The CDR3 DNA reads TGTGCCAGCAGCTTAGAGGGCACCGGGGAGCTGTTTTTT.

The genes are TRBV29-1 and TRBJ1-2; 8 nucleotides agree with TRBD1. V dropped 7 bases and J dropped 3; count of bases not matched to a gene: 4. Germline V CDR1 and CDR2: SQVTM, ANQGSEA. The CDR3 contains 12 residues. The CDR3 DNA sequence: TGCAGCGGAGAGGACAGGGACTATGGCTACACCTTC. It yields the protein CSGEDRDYGYTF. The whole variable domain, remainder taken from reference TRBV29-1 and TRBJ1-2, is SAVISQKPSRDICQRGTSLTIQCQVDSQVTMMFWYRQQPGQSLTLIATANQGSEATYESGFVIDKFPISRPNLTFSTLTVSNMSPEDSSIYLCSGEDRDYGYTFGSGTRLTVV.

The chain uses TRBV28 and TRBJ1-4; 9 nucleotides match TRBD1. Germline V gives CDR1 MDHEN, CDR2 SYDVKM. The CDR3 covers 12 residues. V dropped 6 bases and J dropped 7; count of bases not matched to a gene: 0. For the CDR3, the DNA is TGTGCCAGCAGGGACAGGGGTGAAAAACTGTTTTTT. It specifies CASRDRGEKLFF.

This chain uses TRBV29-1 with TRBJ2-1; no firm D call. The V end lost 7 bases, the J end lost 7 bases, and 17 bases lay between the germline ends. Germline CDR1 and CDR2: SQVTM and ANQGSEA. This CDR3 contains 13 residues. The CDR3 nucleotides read TGCAGCGCCCAAGAGGTCCAAGGGAATGAGCAGTTCTTC. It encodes CSAQEVQGNEQFF.

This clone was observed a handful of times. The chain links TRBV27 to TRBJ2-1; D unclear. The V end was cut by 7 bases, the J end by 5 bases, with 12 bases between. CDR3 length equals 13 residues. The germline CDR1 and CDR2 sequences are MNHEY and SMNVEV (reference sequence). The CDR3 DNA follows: TGTGCCAGCAAAGATGTCCATGACAATGAGCAGTTCTTC. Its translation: CASKDVHDNEQFF.

The CDR3 DNA follows: TGCAGCGTGGGACAGGGAGTTGAGACCCAGTACTTC. Translated, it gives CSVGQGVETQYF. The V gene is TRBV29-1, the J gene TRBJ2-5, with TRBD1 identical over 9 bases. V gave up 6 bases and J gave up 5 bases; unmatched junction bases: 4. Germline V gene lookup returns CDR1 SQVTM and CDR2 ANQGSEA. The CDR3 has 12 residues.

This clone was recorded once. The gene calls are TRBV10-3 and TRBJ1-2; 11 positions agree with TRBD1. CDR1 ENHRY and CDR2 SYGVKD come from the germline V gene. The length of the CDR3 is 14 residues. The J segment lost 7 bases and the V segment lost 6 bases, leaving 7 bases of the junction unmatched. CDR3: CAIRTGQGALGYTF. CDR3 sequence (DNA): TGTGCCATCAGGACAGGACAGGGGGCGCTTGGCTACACCTTC.

The CDR3 DNA sequence: TGCGCCAGCAGCTCCACTAGCGGGACTAGTAGCACAGATACGCAGTATTTT. Translated, it gives CASSSTSGTSSTDTQYF. This chain uses TRBV5-1 with TRBJ2-3, with TRBD2 matching over 10 bases. Germline V gene lookup returns CDR1 SGHRS and CDR2 YFSETQ. The ends lost 3 bases at V and 0 bases at J; junction bases unmatched: 7. The CDR3 loop spans 17 amino acids.

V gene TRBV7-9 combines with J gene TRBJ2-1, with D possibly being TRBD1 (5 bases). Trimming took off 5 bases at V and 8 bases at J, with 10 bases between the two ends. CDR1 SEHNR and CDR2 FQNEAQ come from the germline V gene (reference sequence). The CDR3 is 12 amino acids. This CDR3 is CASSNARDEQFF. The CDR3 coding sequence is TGTGCCAGCAGCAACGCCAGGGATGAGCAGTTCTTC.